The T cell receptor beta chain under discussion was sequenced for a study of shared clonotypes between healthy human individuals. Findings and limits, study-wide: The sharing of 5% to 6.5% of naive CD4 clonotypes was seen across a few donors.

This clone was found once. Its antigen remains unknown. Other DNA sequences in this specimen translate into the identical CDR3. Donors were healthy HIV-negative adults without recent acute infections or vaccinations. Germline V gives CDR1 KGHSH, CDR2 LQKENI. The CDR3 is made up of 13 amino acids. Unmatched junction bases numbered 3, after V lost 3 bases and J lost 6 bases. Produced via immunoSEQ multiplex PCR; TCRdb's table is partial and in-frame only. Found here are millions of clones, roughly 95% of them singletons; the top ten hold about 0.13%. This TCR was recovered from a man younger than 30 in good health. Sequencing was done on a sample of naive CD4+ T cells sorted from blood. Noted subset: CD45RA+ positively selected. V and J are TRBV18 and TRBJ1-2; 8 nucleotides match TRBD1. The CDR3 is CASSPPGQDGYTF. The CDR3 DNA reads as TGTGCCAGCTCACCCCCGGGACAGGATGGCTACACCTTC.